Sequencing of this TCR beta chain was carried out in a study of OX40 agonist ivuxolimab in advanced cancers. Whole-study results and caveats: Doses of 0.1 to 3.0 mg/kg were accompanied by clonal expansion of CD4+ and CD8+ blood T cells by week 6. Researchers report that CD8+ T cells had, on average, more expanded clones than CD4+.

The method was immunoSEQ multiplex PCR; TCRdb's version includes in-frame clones alone and lacks a portion of them. The sample yields 60,000 to 80,000 clones, roughly 89% seen once. To note about this clone: Its antigen is unknown.

Germline lookup yields CDR1 MNHNS and CDR2 SASEGT. Trimming pared 8 bases from V and 4 bases from J, leaving 15 bases between. The CDR3 covers 15 residues. The chain joins TRBV6-1 to TRBJ2-6, with D possibly called TRBD1 or TRBD2 (5 bases each). This TCR was recovered from an adult with an advanced solid tumor such as melanoma, head and neck, liver or kidney cancer. The source was CD4+ or CD8+ T cells sorted from blood, collected in a trial of the OX40 agonist ivuxolimab. The CDR3 sequence: CASSDGAAGANVLTF. The CDR3 DNA follows: TGTGCCAGCTCCGACGGGGCGGCGGGGGCCAACGTCCTGACTTTC.